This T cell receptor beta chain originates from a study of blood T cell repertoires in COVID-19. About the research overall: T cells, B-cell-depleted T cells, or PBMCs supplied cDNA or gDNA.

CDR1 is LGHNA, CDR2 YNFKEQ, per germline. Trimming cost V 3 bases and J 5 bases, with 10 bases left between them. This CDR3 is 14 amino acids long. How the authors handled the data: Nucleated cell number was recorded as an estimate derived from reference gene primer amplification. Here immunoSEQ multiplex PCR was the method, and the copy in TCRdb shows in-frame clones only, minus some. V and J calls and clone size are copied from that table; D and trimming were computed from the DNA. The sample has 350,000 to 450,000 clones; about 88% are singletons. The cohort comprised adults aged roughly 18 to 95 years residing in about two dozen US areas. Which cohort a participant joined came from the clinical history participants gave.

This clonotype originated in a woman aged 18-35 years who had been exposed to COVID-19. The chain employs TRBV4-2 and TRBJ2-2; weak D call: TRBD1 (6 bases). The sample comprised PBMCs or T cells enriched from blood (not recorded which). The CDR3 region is CASSHGQGTGELFF. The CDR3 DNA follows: TGTGCCAGCAGCCATGGCCAGGGGACCGGGGAGCTGTTTTTT.